Only a few counts were recorded for the clone carrying this T cell receptor (beta chain). The target antigen is unknown. The sample originates from a study of blood T cells in healthy people across ages. PCR was performed a second time for 7 to 11 cycles using a sample-barcoded 5' primer and a J-beta primer mix. Via MiXCR, TCRdb re-called the 5' RACE reads, giving one row per CDR3 protein. Among 1.5 million to 2 million distinct CDR3 sequences listed, roughly 30% were seen once. Each sample provided at least 6 micrograms of extracted total RNA. The ends were cut back, 2 bases at V and 0 bases at J, with 10 bases in the middle. This CDR3 has 15 amino acids. CDR1 MNHNS and CDR2 SASEGT come from the germline V gene. General study points: A roughly linear age-dependent decrease characterized TCR beta diversity per million T cells. Leaving the PBMCs unsorted stopped any conclusive comparison of naive versus antigen-experienced cells.

The chain combines TRBV6-1 with TRBJ1-2, with unresolved D. Sequencing was done on a sample of blood. This TCR came from a woman aged 30 to 39 in good health. DNA of the CDR3: TGTGCCAGCAGTGAAAAGGCCCTTGCTAACTATGGCTACACCTTC. The encoded protein is CASSEKALANYGYTF.